A single sample is the source of the 23 T cell receptor beta chains below, sequenced in a study of T cell changes during pregnancy in multiple sclerosis. Libraries were prepared by immunoSEQ multiplex PCR; TCRdb keeps only in-frame clonotypes and omits some of them. The sample has about 46,000 clones, 93% seen once. Sequenced material: CD8+ T cells from peripheral blood mononuclear cells, taken after pregnancy. The receptor set was obtained from a female donor with multiple sclerosis, enrolled in a pregnancy study.

This rearrangement joins TRBV6-1 to TRBJ2-1; 10 bases fit TRBD2. This CDR3 contains 13 residues. Looked up from germline, CDR1 is MNHNS and CDR2 is SASEGT. V lost 5 bases and J lost 9; bases outside the gene matches: 4. The CDR3 region is CASSPSGSGEQFF. The DNA of the CDR3 is TGTGCCAGCAGTCCTAGCGGGAGTGGTGAGCAGTTCTTC.

This sequence joins TRBV29-1 and TRBJ2-6; 7 positions match TRBD2. This CDR3 is built from 15 residues. Germline values: CDR1 SQVTM, CDR2 ANQGSEA. V was pared by 1 base and J by 1 base, with 1 base of the junction left unmatched. The CDR3 DNA follows: TGCAGCGTTGAAGGGCGGGGGTCTGGGGCCAACGTCCTGACTTTC. Translating it yields CSVEGRGSGANVLTF. The complete variable domain, with remaining parts taken from reference TRBV29-1 and TRBJ2-6, reads SAVISQKPSRDICQRGTSLTIQCQVDSQVTMMFWYRQQPGQSLTLIATANQGSEATYESGFVIDKFPISRPNLTFSTLTVSNMSPEDSSIYLCSVEGRGSGANVLTFGAGSRLTVL.

The V and J genes are TRBV9 and TRBJ2-7; 7 bases match TRBD1. This CDR3 is built from 13 residues. Germline trimming cut 3 bases from V and 6 bases from J; bases unmatched to any gene: 6. Germline V gene sequence: CDR1 SGDLS, CDR2 YYNGEE. The CDR3 DNA is TGTGCCAGCAGCGACGACAGGGCGCGCGAGCAGTACTTC. It codes for CASSDDRAREQYF.

The rearrangement links TRBV4-1 to TRBJ1-5; 8 bases align to TRBD1. After removal of 4 bases from V and 5 bases from J, the junction contained 7 bases not matched to a gene. Germline V gene lookup returns CDR1 MGHRA and CDR2 YSYEKL. The CDR3 consists of 15 residues. The CDR3 DNA reads TGCGCCAGCAGCCCATCCGGGACAGGATATCAGCCCCAGCATTTT. Its protein product is CASSPSGTGYQPQHF.

V usage is TRBV2 and J usage is TRBJ1-4; 7 nucleotides align to TRBD1. This CDR3 region has 15 residues. CDR1 and CDR2 (germline): SNHLY, FYNNEI. V dropped 10 bases and J dropped 7; count of bases not matched to a gene: 15. Written as DNA, the CDR3 is TGTGCCACCAGACCCCAGGGGGTTACGGGTGAAAAACTGTTTTTT. Its protein product is CATRPQGVTGEKLFF.

The J gene is TRBJ1-2, the V gene TRBV7-8, with a possible D match to TRBD1 (6 bases). The germline CDR1 and CDR2 sequences are SGHVS and FQNEAQ. There are 14 residues in the CDR3. The V end was cut by 1 base, the J end by 4 bases, with 10 bases between. The CDR3 DNA is TGTGCCAGCAGCTTAGTTCAGGGGACCTATGGCTACACCTTC. This codes for CASSLVQGTYGYTF.

V gene TRBV9 combines with J gene TRBJ2-1; D possibly corresponds to TRBD2 (5 bases). Trimming took off 6 bases at V and 0 bases at J, with 16 bases between the two ends. CDR3 size: 16 residues. Per the germline V gene, CDR1 is SGDLS and CDR2 is YYNGEE. The CDR3 DNA reads as TGTGCCAGCACCCGTAGAACGGGGAGCTCCTACAATGAGCAGTTCTTC. Amino acids: CASTRRTGSSYNEQFF.

This clone has a single count. The V call is TRBV9, the J call TRBJ2-3, with no clear D. Germline CDR1 reads SGDLS; CDR2 reads YYNGEE. CDR3 length: 13 amino acids. The germline V and J ends were trimmed by 4 bases and 4 bases, with 10 bases remaining between them. This CDR3 reads CASSPHLADTQYF. The CDR3, as DNA: TGTGCCAGCAGCCCCCACCTAGCAGATACGCAGTATTTT. The full variable domain, rest sourced from reference TRBV9 and TRBJ2-3, is DSGVTQTPKHLITATGQRVTLRCSPRSGDLSVYWYQQSLDQGLQFLIQYYNGEERAKGNILERFSAQQFPDLHSELNLSSLELGDSALYFCASSPHLADTQYFGPGTRLTVL.

The chain couples TRBV9 to TRBJ2-3; perhaps TRBD2 as D (5 bases). V was shortened by 3 bases and J by 2 bases, with 13 bases between the two germline ends. Germline lookup yields CDR1 SGDLS and CDR2 YYNGEE. This CDR3 has 15 residues. The CDR3 bases are TGTGCCAGCAGCGCCACCGTTGGACTCACAGATACGCAGTATTTT. Translating it yields CASSATVGLTDTQYF.

V and J are TRBV28 and TRBJ2-4; 11 nucleotides align to TRBD2. This CDR3 comprises 15 residues. CDR1 MDHEN and CDR2 SYDVKM come from the germline V gene. V trimming: 5 bases; J trimming: 4 bases; junction bases outside the gene matches: 4. In nucleotides, the CDR3 is TGTGCCAGCAGTCCGGGGACTAGCGGTAAAAACATTCAGTACTTC. It codes for CASSPGTSGKNIQYF.

The V and J genes are TRBV27 and TRBJ2-1; 7 bases match TRBD1. This CDR3 comprises 13 residues. The germline V gene encodes CDR1 MNHEY and CDR2 SMNVEV (reference sequence). V lost 5 bases and J lost 12; bases outside the gene matches: 10. Here the CDR3 DNA reads TGTGCCAGCAGTCCCCGACAGGGACCATGGCAGTTCTTC. Translation gives CASSPRQGPWQFF.

This chain links TRBV7-6 with TRBJ1-1; 7 bases map to TRBD1. CDR1 and CDR2 from the germline V gene are SGHVS and FNYEAQ. Trimming removed 5 bases from V and 3 bases from J; junction bases left unmatched: 6. The CDR3 length is 14 residues. The CDR3 nucleotides are TGTGCCAGCAGCCCCCGACAGGGCCACACTGAAGCTTTCTTT. This encodes CASSPRQGHTEAFF.

The chain is built from TRBV11-2 and TRBJ1-3, with D uncertain. Germline V gene sequence: CDR1 SGHAT, CDR2 FQNNGV. The CDR3 totals 15 residues. Trimming cost V 1 base and J 1 base, with 8 bases left between them. The CDR3 DNA reads as TGTGCCAGCAGCTTAGCTAGATTTTCTGGAAACACCATATATTTT. Its protein is CASSLARFSGNTIYF.

The chain carries TRBV2 and TRBJ1-3; TRBD1 is a possible D gene (5 bases). CDR1 is SNHLY, CDR2 FYNNEI, per germline. The V end was cut by 4 bases, the J end by 0 bases, with 10 bases between. The CDR3 sequence is 15 residues long. This CDR3 reads CASSGQNFSGNTIYF. CDR3 bases: TGTGCCAGCAGTGGACAGAACTTCTCTGGAAACACCATATATTTT.

V gene TRBV4-3 combines with J gene TRBJ2-1; the match to TRBD2 covers 7 bases. This CDR3 is 16 amino acids long. The V segment lost 2 bases and the J segment 5 bases; nucleotides outside the gene matches: 9. Germline V gene sequence: CDR1 LGHNA, CDR2 YSLEER. Here the CDR3 reads CASSQRGASGNNEQFF. The DNA for the CDR3 is TGCGCCAGCAGCCAACGAGGGGCTAGCGGCAACAATGAGCAGTTCTTC.

This clone came up a few times. The CDR3 DNA sequence: TGTGCCAGCAGCCTCACTGGGACAGGGAAGAACACTGAAGCTTTCTTT. Its protein product is CASSLTGTGKNTEAFF. This chain links TRBV28 with TRBJ1-1; 9 bases are shared with TRBD1. V trimming: 6 bases; J trimming: 1 base; junction bases outside the gene matches: 9. Germline V lookup: CDR1 MDHEN, CDR2 SYDVKM. The CDR3 has 16 residues.

The rearrangement uses TRBV19 and TRBJ2-1; perhaps TRBD1 as D (5 bases). The germline V and J ends were trimmed by 5 bases and 11 bases, with 10 bases remaining between them. The germline CDR1 and CDR2 sequences are LNHDA and SQIVND (reference sequence). This CDR3 spans 11 amino acids. CDR3 nucleotide sequence: TGTGCCAGTAGTGGGGCAGTTAAGCAGTTCTTC. Its protein is CASSGAVKQFF. Together with reference TRBV19 and TRBJ2-1, the CDR3 gives the full variable domain: DGGITQSPKYLFRKEGQNVTLSCEQNLNHDAMYWYRQDPGQGLRLIYYSQIVNDFQKGDIAEGYSVSREKKESFPLTVTSAQKNPTAFYLCASSGAVKQFFGPGTRLTVL.

This chain's CDR3 is CASSPTGEQFF. CDR3 DNA sequence: TGTGCCAGCAGCCCGACAGGTGAGCAGTTCTTC. The genes are TRBV11-2 and TRBJ2-1, with D tentatively TRBD1 (6 bases). Trimming shortened V by 5 bases and J by 9 bases, and 8 bases separated the two germline ends. Germline loops: CDR1 SGHAT, CDR2 FQNNGV. The CDR3 totals 11 residues.

This chain links TRBV5-1 with TRBJ2-1, with D possibly being TRBD1 (6 bases). Germline V gene sequence: CDR1 SGHRS, CDR2 YFSETQ. This CDR3 comprises 14 residues. The germline V and J ends were trimmed by 4 bases and 8 bases, with 16 bases remaining between them. The CDR3 nucleotides read TGCGCCAGCAGCGGGGGCCGGACGCTCGATGAGCAGTTCTTC. Translated, it gives CASSGGRTLDEQFF. The full variable domain, rest sourced from reference TRBV5-1 and TRBJ2-1, is KAGVTQTPRYLIKTRGQQVTLSCSPISGHRSVSWYQQTPGQGLQFLFEYFSETQRNKGNFPGRFSGRQFSNSRSEMNVSTLELGDSALYLCASSGGRTLDEQFFGPGTRLTVL.

A few counts support this clone. V usage is TRBV9 and J usage is TRBJ2-7; 8 positions match TRBD2. The germline V gene encodes CDR1 SGDLS and CDR2 YYNGEE. The CDR3 is 17 residues long. V trimming: 0 bases; J trimming: 1 base; junction bases outside the gene matches: 9. In nucleotides, the CDR3 is TGTGCCAGCAGCGTAGACCCCCGGGGGGGGACGTCCTACGAGCAGTACTTC. Its protein product is CASSVDPRGGTSYEQYF.

This rearrangement joins TRBV5-1 to TRBJ2-3; D perhaps matches TRBD1 (5 bases). The ends were cut back, 0 bases at V and 4 bases at J, with 12 bases in the middle. Germline assignment: CDR1 SGHRS and CDR2 YFSETQ. The CDR3 is made up of 15 amino acids. The CDR3 region is CASSLAEVGPDTQYF. For the CDR3, the DNA is TGCGCCAGCAGCTTGGCCGAGGTGGGGCCAGATACGCAGTATTTT.

The chain couples TRBV4-1 to TRBJ1-4; a possible D gene is TRBD1 (6 bases). V was clipped by 4 bases and J by 7 bases, with 13 bases between them. This CDR3 region has 14 residues. CDR1 and CDR2 (germline): MGHRA, YSYEKL. CDR3 residues: CASSPRRGGEKLFF. Written as DNA, the CDR3 is TGCGCCAGCAGCCCTCGGAGGGGGGGTGAAAAACTGTTTTTT.

About this clone: The same CDR3 also results from other DNA sequences found in this sample. V usage is TRBV27 and J usage is TRBJ1-2, with TRBD1 as a possible D gene (6 bases). The V gene lost 4 bases and the J gene lost 3 bases, with 9 bases spanning the gap. The CDR3 has 13 residues. The germline CDR1 and CDR2 sequences are MNHEY and SMNVEV (reference sequence). CDR3 DNA: TGTGCCAGCAGTTCGCCAGGGGACTATGGCTACACCTTC. It specifies CASSSPGDYGYTF.